This T cell receptor (beta chain) comes out of a study of blood T cells in healthy people across ages. Study-level results: PBMCs that were unsorted prevented a conclusive naive versus antigen-experienced comparison.

The amount of total RNA extracted per sample was at least 6 micrograms. This clonotype showed up just a few times. As yet, its antigen is unknown. From germline, CDR1 is SGDLS and CDR2 YYNGEE. This CDR3 spans 15 amino acids. A J-beta primer mix and a sample-barcoded 5' primer were used in a second PCR of about 7 to 12 cycles. Each CDR3 protein gets one entry after TCRdb re-called the 5' RACE reads with MiXCR. The data show some 1 million distinct CDR3 sequences, with 40% to 55% seen just once and under 20% held by the top ten. This clonotype was obtained from an older woman in good health. Sequenced sample: blood. The chain has TRBV9 and TRBJ2-4, with TRBD2 identical over 7 bases. Matching the DNA end better, TRBJ2-5 makes the J call doubtful. Here the CDR3 DNA reads TGTGCCAGCAGCGCACGGGGGGAGCCCCAAGAGACCCAGTACTTC. The encoded protein is CASSARGEPQETQYF.